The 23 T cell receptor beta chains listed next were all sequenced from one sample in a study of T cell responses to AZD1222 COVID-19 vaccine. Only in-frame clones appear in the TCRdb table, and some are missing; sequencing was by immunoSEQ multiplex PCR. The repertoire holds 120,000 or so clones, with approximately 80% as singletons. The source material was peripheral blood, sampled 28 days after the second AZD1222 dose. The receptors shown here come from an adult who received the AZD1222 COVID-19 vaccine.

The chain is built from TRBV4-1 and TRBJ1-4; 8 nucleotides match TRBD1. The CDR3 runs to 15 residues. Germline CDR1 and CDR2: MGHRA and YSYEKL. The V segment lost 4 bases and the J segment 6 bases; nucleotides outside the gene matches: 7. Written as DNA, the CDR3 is TGCGCCAGCAGCCTTCAGGGGGCCCTGGATGAAAAACTGTTTTTT. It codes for CASSLQGALDEKLFF.

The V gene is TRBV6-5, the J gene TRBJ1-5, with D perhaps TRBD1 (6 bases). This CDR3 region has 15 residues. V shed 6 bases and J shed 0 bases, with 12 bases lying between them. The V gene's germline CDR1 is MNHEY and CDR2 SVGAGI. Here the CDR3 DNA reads TGTGCCAGCAGAGACACAGGGATTAGCAATCAGCCCCAGCATTTT. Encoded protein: CASRDTGISNQPQHF.

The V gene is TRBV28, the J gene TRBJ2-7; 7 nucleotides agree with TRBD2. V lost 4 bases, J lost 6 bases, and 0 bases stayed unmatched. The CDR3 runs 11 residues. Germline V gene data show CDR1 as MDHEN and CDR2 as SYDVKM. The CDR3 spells CASSWGGEQYF. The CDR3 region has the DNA TGTGCCAGCAGTTGGGGGGGCGAGCAGTACTTC.

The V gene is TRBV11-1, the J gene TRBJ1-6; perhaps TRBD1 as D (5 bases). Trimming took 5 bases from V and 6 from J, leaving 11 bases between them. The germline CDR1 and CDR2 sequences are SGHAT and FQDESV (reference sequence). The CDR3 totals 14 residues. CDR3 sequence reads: CASSPREPNSPLHF. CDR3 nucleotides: TGTGCCAGCAGCCCCAGGGAACCTAATTCACCCCTCCACTTT.

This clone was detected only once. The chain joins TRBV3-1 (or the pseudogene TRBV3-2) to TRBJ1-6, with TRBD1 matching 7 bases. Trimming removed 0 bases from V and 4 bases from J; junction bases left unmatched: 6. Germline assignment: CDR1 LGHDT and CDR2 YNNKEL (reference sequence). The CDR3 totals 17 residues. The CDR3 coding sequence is TGTGCCAGCAGCCAAGAACAGGGGACCGGGTATAATTCACCCCTCCACTTT. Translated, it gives CASSQEQGTGYNSPLHF.

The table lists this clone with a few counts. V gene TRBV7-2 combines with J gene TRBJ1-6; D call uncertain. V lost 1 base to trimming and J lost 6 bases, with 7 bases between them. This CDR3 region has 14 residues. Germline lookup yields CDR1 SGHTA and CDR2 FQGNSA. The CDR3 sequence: CASSLVQVNSPLHF. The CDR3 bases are TGTGCCAGCAGCTTAGTCCAGGTTAATTCACCCCTCCACTTT.

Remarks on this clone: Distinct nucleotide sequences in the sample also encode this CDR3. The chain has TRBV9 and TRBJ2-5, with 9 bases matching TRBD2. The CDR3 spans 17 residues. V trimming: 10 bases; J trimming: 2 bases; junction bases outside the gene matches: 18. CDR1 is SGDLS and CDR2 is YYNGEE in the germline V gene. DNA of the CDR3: TGTGCCTGCTGCGTACGGCGGGGGGGTCCCTTACAAGAGACCCAGTACTTC. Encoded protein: CACCVRRGGPLQETQYF.

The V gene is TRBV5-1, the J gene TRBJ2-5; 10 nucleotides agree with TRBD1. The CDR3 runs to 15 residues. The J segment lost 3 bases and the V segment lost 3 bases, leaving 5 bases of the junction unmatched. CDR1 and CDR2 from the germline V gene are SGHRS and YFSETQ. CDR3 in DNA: TGCGCCAGCAGCTCTACCGGGACAGGGGAAGAGACCCAGTACTTC. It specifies CASSSTGTGEETQYF.

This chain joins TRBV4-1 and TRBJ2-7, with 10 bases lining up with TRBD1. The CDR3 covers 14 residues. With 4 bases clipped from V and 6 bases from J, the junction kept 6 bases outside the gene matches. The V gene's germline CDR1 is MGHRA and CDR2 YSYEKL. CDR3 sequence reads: CASSLQRDRGEQYF. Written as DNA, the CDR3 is TGCGCCAGCAGCCTACAGAGGGACAGGGGCGAGCAGTACTTC.

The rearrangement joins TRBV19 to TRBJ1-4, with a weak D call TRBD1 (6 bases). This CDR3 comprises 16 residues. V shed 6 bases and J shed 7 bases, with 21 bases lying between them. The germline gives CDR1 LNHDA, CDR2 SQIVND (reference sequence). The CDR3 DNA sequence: TGTGCCAGTAGAGAAGTCCGGGACAAAGGGCGTGAAAAACTGTTTTTT. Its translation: CASREVRDKGREKLFF.

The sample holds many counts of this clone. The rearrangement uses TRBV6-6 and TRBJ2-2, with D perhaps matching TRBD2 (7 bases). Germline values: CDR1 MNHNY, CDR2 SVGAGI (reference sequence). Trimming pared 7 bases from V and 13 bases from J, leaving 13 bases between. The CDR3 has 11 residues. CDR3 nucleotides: TGTGCCAGCAAGACGGGGGGCCGGCTGTTTTTT. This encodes CASKTGGRLFF.

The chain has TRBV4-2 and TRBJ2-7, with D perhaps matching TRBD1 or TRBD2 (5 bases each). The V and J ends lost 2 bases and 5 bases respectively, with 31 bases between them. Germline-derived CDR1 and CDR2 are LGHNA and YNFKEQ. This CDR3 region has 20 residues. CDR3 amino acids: CASSQKASRVGPKTGHEQYF. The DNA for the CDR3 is TGTGCCAGCAGCCAAAAAGCTAGCAGGGTTGGCCCAAAAACCGGCCACGAGCAGTACTTC.

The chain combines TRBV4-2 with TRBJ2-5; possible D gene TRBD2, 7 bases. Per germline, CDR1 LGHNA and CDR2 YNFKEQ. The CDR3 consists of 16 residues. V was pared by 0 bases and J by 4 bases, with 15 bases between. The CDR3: CASSQDVGGGGETQYF. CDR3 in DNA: TGTGCCAGCAGCCAAGATGTAGGGGGAGGGGGAGAGACCCAGTACTTC.

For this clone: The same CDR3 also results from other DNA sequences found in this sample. CDR3 sequence: CASSPLANEKLFF. CDR3 nucleotides: TGTGCCAGCTCACCTTTGGCCAATGAAAAACTGTTTTTT. The chain combines TRBV18 with TRBJ1-4; no definite D call. The CDR3 consists of 13 residues. V lost 3 bases and J lost 5, with 7 bases in between. Germline CDR1 and CDR2: KGHSH and LQKENI.

The CDR3 DNA reads TGTGCCAGCAGTCGAGGACGGAATAATTCACCCCTCCACTTT. Protein product: CASSRGRNNSPLHF. The chain recombines TRBV6-5 with TRBJ1-6; the D is unclear. This CDR3 contains 14 residues. Deletions cut 5 bases from V and 5 bases from J, with 10 bases between. Per germline, CDR1 MNHEY and CDR2 SVGAGI.

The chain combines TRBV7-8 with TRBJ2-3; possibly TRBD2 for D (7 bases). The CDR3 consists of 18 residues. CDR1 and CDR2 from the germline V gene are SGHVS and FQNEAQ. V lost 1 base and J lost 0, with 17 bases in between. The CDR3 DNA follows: TGTGCCAGCAGCTTAGGGAGGGGGGGATCAACTAGCACAGATACGCAGTATTTT. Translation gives CASSLGRGGSTSTDTQYF.

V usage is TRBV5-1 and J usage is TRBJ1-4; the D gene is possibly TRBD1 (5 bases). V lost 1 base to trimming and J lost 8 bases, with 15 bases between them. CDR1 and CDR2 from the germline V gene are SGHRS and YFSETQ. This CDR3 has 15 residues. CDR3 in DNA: TGCGCCAGCAGCTTGTCGGGGGATAAGGGGGAAAAACTGTTTTTT. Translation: CASSLSGDKGEKLFF.

CDR3 region: CATSRGGERTQYF. CDR3 DNA sequence: TGTGCCACCAGCAGAGGGGGGGAACGGACCCAGTACTTC. The chain combines TRBV15 with TRBJ2-5; possible D gene TRBD2, 6 bases. In germline, CDR1 is LNHNV, CDR2 YYDKDF (reference sequence). The CDR3 is made up of 13 amino acids. V gave up 1 base and J gave up 7 bases, with 10 bases separating them.

In nucleotides, the CDR3 is TGTGCCAGCAATGACATCGATCATTCACCCCTCCACTTT. As protein: CASNDIDHSPLHF. The chain couples TRBV28 to TRBJ1-6; no definite D call. Germline V gene sequence: CDR1 MDHEN, CDR2 SYDVKM. With 7 bases removed from V and 8 bases from J, the gap between germline ends came to 12 bases. CDR3 length: 13 residues.

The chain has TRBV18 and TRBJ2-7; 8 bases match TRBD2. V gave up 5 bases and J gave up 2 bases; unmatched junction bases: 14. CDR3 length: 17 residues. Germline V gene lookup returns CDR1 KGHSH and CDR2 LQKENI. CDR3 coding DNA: TGTGCCAGCTCAGGGAGCGGGGGCACTGAGAAGCCCTACGAGCAGTACTTC. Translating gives CASSGSGGTEKPYEQYF.

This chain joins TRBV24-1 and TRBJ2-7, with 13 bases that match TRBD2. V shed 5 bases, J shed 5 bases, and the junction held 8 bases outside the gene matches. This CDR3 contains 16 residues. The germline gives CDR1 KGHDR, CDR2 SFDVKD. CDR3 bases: TGTGCCACCAGTGCCCCCAAACTAGCGGGGGGGCACGAGCAGTACTTC. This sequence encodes CATSAPKLAGGHEQYF.

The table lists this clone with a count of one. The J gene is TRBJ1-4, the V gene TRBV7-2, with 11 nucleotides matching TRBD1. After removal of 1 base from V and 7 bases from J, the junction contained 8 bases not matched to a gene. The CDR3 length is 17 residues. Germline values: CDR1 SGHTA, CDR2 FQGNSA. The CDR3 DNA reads TGTGCCAGCAGCTTAGGTGGGGCGGGACAGGGGGGTGAAAAACTGTTTTTT. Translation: CASSLGGAGQGGEKLFF.

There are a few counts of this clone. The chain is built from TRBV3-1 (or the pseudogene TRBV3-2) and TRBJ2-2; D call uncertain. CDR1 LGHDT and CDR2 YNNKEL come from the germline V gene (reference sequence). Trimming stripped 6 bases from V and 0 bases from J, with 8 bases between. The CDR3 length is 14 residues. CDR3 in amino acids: CASSRFSNTGELFF. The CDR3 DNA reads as TGTGCCAGCAGTCGGTTTTCGAACACCGGGGAGCTGTTTTTT.